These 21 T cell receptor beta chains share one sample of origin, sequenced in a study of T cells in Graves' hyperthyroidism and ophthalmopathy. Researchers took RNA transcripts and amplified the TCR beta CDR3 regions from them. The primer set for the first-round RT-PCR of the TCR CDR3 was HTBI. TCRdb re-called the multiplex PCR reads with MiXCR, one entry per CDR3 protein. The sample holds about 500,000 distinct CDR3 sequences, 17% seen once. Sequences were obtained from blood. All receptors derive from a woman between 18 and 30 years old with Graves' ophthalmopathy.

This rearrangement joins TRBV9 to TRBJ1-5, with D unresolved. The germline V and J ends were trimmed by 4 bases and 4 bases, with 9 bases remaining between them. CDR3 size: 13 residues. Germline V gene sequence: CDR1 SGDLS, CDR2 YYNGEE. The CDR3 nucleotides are TGTGCCAGCAGCTCGCAGCCAAATCAGCCCCAGCATTTT. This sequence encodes CASSSQPNQPQHF.

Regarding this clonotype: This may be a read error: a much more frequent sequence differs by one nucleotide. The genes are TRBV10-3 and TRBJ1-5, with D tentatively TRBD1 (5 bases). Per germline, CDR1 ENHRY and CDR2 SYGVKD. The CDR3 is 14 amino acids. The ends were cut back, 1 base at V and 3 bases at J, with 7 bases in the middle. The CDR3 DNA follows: TGTGCCATCAGTGAGTGGGGGTTCAATCAGCCCCAGCATTTT. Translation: CAISEWGFNQPQHF.

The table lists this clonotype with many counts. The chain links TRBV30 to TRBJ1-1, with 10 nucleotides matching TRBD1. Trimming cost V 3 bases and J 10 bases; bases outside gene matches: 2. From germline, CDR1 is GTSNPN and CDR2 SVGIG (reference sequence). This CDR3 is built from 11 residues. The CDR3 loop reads CAWSRQGAAFF. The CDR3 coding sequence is TGTGCCTGGAGCAGACAGGGGGCAGCTTTCTTT.

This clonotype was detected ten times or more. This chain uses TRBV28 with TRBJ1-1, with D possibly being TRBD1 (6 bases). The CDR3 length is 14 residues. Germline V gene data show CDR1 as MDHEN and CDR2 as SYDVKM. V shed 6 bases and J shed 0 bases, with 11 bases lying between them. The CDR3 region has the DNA TGTGCCAGCAGGTCGGGGGCCCTGAACACTGAAGCTTTCTTT. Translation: CASRSGALNTEAFF.

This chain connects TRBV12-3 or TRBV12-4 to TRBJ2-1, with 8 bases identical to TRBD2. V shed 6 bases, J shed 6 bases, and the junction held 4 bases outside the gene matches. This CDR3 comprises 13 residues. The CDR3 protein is CASRATSGNEQFF. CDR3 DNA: TGTGCCAGCAGGGCCACTAGCGGCAATGAGCAGTTCTTC.

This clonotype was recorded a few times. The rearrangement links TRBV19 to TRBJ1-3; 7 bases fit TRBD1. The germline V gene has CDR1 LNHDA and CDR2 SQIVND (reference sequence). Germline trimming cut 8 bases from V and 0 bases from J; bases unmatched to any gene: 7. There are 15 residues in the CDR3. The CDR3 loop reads CASQQGPSSGNTIYF. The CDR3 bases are TGTGCCAGTCAACAGGGGCCGAGCTCTGGAAACACCATATATTTT.

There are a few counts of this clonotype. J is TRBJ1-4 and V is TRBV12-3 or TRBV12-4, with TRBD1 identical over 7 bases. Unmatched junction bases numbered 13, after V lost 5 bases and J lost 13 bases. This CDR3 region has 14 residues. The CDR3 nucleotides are TGTGCCAGCAGTCGGACAGGAGCTGGGGAGGGACTGTTTTTT. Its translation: CASSRTGAGEGLFF.

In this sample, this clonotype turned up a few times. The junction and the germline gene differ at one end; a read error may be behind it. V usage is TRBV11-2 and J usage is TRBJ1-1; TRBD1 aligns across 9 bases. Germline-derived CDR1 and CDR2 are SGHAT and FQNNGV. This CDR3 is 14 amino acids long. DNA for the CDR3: TGTGCCAGCAGCTCTGGACAGGGGAACACTGGAGCTTTCTTT. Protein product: CASSSGQGNTGAFF.

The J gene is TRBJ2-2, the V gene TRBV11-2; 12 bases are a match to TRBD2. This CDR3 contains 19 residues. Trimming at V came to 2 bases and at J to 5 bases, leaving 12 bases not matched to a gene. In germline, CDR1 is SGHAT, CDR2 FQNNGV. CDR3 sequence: CASSLPAELAGGGTGELFF. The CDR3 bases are TGTGCCAGCAGCTTACCCGCCGAACTAGCGGGGGGCGGGACCGGGGAGCTGTTTTTT.

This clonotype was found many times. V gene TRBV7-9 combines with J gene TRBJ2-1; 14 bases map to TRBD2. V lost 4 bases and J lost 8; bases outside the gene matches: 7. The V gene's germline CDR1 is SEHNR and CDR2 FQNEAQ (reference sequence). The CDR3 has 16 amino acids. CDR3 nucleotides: TGTGCCAGCAGCTCCGGGACTAGCGGGAGCATCCATGAGCAGTTCTTC. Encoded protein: CASSSGTSGSIHEQFF. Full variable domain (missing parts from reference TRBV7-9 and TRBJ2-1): DTGVSQNPRHKITKRGQNVTFRCDPISEHNRLYWYRQTLGQGPEFLTYFQNEAQLEKSRLLSDRFSAERPKGSFSTLEIQRTEQGDSAMYLCASSSGTSGSIHEQFFGPGTRLTVL.

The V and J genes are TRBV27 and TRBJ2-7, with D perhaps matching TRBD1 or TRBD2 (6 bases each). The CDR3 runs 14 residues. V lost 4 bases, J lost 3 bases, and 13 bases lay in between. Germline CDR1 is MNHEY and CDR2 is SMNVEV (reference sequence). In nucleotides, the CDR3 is TGTGCCAGCAGTTATAGGACAGCGGGCTACGAGCAGTACTTC. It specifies CASSYRTAGYEQYF.

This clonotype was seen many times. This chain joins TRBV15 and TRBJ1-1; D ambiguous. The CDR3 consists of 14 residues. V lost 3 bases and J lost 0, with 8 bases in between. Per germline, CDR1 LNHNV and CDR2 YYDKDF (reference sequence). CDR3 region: CATSRGLMNTEAFF. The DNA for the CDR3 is TGTGCCACCAGCAGGGGCCTCATGAACACTGAAGCTTTCTTT. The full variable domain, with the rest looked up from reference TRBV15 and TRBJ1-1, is DAMVIQNPRYQVTQFGKPVTLSCSQTLNHNVMYWYQQKSSQAPKLLFHYYDKDFNNEADTPDNFQSRRPNTSFCFLDIRSPGLGDTAMYLCATSRGLMNTEAFFGQGTRLTVV.

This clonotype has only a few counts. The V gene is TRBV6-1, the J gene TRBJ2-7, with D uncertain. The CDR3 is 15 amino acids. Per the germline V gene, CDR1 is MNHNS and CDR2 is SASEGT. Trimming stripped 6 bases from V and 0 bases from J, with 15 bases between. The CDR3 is CASSPVADGSYEQYF. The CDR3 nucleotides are TGTGCCAGCAGCCCCGTCGCGGACGGCTCCTACGAGCAGTACTTC.

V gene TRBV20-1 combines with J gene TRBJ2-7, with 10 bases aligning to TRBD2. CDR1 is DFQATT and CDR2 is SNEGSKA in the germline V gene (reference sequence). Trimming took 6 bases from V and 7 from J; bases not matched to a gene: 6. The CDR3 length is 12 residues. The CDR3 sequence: CSAQGLASEQYF. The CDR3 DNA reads TGCAGTGCCCAGGGACTAGCGAGTGAGCAGTACTTC.

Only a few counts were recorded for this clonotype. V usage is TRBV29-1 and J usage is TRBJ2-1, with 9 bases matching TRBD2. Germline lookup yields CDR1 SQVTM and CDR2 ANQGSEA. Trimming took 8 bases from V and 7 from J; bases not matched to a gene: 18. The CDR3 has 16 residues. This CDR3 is CSSVGAGGLTGNEQFF. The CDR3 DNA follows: TGCAGCTCCGTGGGGGCGGGAGGGCTGACCGGGAATGAGCAGTTCTTC.

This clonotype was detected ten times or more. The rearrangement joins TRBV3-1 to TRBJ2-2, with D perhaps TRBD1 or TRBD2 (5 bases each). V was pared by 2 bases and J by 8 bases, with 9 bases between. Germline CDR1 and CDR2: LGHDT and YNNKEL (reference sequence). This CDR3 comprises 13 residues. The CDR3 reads CASSQIGAGELFF. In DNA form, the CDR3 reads TGTGCCAGCAGCCAAATCGGGGCAGGGGAGCTGTTTTTT.

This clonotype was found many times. CDR3 sequence (DNA): TGTGCCAGCAGTCCCCGACCGGGGGGCCGTCTCAATCAGCCCCAGCATTTT. Encoded protein: CASSPRPGGRLNQPQHF. This rearrangement joins TRBV28 to TRBJ1-5; TRBD1 is a possible D gene (6 bases). V lost 5 bases and J 3 bases, leaving 20 bases between the germline ends. The CDR3 is 17 residues long. Looked up from germline, CDR1 is MDHEN and CDR2 is SYDVKM.

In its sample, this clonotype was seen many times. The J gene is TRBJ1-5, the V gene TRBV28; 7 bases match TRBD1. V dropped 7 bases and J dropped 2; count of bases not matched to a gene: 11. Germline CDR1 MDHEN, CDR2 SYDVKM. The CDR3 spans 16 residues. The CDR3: CASNHRGWEGNQPQHF. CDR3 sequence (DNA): TGTGCCAGCAACCACAGGGGTTGGGAGGGCAATCAGCCCCAGCATTTT.

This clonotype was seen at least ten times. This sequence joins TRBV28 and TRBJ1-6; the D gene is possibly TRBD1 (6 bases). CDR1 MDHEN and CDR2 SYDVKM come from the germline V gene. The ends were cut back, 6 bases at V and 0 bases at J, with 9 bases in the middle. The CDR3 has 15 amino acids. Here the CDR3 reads CASRRGGSYNSPLHF. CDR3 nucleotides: TGTGCCAGCAGACGAGGGGGCTCCTATAATTCACCCCTCCACTTT.

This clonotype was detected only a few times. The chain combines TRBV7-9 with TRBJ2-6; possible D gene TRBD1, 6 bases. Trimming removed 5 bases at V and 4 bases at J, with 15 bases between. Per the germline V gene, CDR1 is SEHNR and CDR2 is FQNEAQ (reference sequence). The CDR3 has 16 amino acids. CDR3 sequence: CASSLVRGDGANVLTF. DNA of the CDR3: TGTGCCAGCAGCCTGGTCAGGGGAGACGGGGCCAACGTCCTGACTTTC. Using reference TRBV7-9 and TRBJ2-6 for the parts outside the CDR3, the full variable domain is DTGVSQNPRHKITKRGQNVTFRCDPISEHNRLYWYRQTLGQGPEFLTYFQNEAQLEKSRLLSDRFSAERPKGSFSTLEIQRTEQGDSAMYLCASSLVRGDGANVLTFGAGSRLTVL.

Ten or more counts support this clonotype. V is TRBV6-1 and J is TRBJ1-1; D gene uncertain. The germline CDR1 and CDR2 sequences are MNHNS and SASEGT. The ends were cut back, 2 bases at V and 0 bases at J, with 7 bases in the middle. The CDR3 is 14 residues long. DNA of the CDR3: TGTGCCAGCAGTGAAAAATGGCTGAACACTGAAGCTTTCTTT. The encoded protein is CASSEKWLNTEAFF.